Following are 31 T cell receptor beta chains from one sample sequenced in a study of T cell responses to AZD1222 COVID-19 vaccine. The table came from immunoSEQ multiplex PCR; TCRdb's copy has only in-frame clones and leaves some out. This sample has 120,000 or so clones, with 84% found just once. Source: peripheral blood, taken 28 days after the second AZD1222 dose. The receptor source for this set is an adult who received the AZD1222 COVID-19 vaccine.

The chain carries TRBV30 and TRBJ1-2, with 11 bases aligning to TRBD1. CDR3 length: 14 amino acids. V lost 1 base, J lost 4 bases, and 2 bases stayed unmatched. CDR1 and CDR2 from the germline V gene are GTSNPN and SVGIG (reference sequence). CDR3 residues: CAWSEGTGGYGYTF. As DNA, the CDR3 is TGTGCCTGGAGTGAGGGGACAGGGGGCTATGGCTACACCTTC.

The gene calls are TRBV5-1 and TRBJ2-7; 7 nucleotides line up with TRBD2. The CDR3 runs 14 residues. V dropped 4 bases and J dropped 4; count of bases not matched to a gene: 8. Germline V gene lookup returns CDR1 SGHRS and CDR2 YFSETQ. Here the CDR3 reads CASSQDSGVYEQYF. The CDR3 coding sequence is TGCGCCAGCAGCCAAGACAGCGGGGTTTACGAGCAGTACTTC.

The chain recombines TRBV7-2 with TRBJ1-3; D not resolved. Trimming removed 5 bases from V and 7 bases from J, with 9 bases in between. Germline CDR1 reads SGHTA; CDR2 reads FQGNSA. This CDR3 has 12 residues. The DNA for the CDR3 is TGTGCCAGCAGCCCTTACATGAACACCATATATTTT. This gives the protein CASSPYMNTIYF.

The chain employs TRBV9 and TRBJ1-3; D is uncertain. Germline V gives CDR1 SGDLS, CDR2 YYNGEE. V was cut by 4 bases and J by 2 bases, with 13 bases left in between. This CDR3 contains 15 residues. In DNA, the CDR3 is TGTGCCAGCAGCCCCCAGATCGGCGCTGGAAACACCATATATTTT. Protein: CASSPQIGAGNTIYF.

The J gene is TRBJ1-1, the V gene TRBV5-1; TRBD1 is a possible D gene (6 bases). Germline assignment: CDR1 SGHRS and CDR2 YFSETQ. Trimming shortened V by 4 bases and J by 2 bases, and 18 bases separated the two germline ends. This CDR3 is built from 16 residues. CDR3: CASSRGDSSRNTEAFF. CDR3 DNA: TGCGCCAGCAGCAGGGGGGACTCTTCTAGAAACACTGAAGCTTTCTTT.

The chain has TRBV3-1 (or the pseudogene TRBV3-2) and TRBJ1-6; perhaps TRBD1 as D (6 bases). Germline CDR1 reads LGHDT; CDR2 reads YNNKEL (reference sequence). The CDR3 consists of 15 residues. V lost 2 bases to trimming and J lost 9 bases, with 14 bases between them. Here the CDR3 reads CASSQSPQGSSPLHF. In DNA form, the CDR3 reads TGTGCCAGCAGCCAATCCCCACAGGGATCTTCACCCCTCCACTTT.

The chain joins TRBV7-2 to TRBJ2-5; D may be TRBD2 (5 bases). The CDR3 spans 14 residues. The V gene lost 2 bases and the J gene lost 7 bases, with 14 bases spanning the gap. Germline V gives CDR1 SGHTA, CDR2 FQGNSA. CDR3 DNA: TGTGCCAGCAGCTTAAGTGAGGGCGTCAGGACCCAGTACTTC. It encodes CASSLSEGVRTQYF.

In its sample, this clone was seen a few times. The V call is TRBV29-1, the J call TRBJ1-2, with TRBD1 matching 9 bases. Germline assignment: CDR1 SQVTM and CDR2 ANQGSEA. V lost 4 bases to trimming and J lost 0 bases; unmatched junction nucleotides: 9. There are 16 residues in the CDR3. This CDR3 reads CSVVGTGRESNYGYTF. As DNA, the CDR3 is TGCAGCGTTGTCGGGACAGGGAGGGAGTCTAACTATGGCTACACCTTC.

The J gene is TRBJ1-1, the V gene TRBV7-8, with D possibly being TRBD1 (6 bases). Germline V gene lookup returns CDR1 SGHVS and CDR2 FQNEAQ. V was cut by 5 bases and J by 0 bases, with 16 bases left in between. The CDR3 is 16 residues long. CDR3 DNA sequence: TGTGCCAGCAGCGTCGGGGGGGCAGGACTGAACACTGAAGCTTTCTTT. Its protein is CASSVGGAGLNTEAFF. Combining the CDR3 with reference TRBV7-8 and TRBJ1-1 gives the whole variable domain GAGVSQSPRYKVAKRGQDVALRCDPISGHVSLFWYQQALGQGPEFLTYFQNEAQLDKSGLPSDRFFAERPEGSVSTLKIQRTQQEDSAVYLCASSVGGAGLNTEAFFGQGTRLTVV.

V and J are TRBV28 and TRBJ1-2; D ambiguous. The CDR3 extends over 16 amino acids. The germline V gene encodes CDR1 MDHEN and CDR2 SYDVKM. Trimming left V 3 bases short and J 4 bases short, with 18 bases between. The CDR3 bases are TGTGCCAGCAGTTTTTCCCGGGCCGGCAGTTTCTATGGCTACACCTTC. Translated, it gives CASSFSRAGSFYGYTF.

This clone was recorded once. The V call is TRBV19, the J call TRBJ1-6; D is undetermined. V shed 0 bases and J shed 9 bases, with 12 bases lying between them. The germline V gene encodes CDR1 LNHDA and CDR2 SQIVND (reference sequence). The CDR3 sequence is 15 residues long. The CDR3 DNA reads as TGTGCCAGTAGTATAGACTTCGTTGGAGCTTCACCCCTCCACTTT. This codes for CASSIDFVGASPLHF. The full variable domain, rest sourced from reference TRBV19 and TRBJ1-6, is DGGITQSPKYLFRKEGQNVTLSCEQNLNHDAMYWYRQDPGQGLRLIYYSQIVNDFQKGDIAEGYSVSREKKESFPLTVTSAQKNPTAFYLCASSIDFVGASPLHFGNGTRLTVT.

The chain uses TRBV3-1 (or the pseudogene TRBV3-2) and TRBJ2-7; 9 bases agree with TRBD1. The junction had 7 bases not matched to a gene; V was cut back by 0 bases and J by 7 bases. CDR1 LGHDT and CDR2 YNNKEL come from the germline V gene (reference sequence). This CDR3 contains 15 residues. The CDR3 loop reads CASSQDGTGKWEQYF. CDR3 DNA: TGTGCCAGCAGCCAAGATGGGACAGGGAAATGGGAGCAGTACTTC.

CDR3 residues: CASIGTGELFF. CDR3 coding DNA: TGTGCCAGCATTGGCACCGGGGAGCTGTTTTTT. This rearrangement joins TRBV12-3 or TRBV12-4 to TRBJ2-2; D not resolved. This CDR3 comprises 11 residues. V shed 7 bases and J shed 4 bases, with 4 bases lying between them.

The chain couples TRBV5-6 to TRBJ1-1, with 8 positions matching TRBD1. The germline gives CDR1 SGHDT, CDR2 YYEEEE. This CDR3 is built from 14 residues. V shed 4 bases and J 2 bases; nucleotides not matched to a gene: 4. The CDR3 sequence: CASSPGGLNTEAFF. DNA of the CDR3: TGTGCCAGCAGCCCAGGGGGCTTAAACACTGAAGCTTTCTTT.

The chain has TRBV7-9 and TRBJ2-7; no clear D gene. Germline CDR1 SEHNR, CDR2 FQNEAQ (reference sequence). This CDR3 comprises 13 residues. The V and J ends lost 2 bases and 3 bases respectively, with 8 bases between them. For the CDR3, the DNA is TGTGCCAGCAGCTTAATCGTGGGCTACGAGCAGTACTTC. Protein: CASSLIVGYEQYF.

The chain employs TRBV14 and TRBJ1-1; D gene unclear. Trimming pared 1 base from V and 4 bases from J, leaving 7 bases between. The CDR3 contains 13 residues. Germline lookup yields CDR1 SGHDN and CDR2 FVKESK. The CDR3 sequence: CASSQVLGTEAFF. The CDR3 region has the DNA TGTGCCAGCAGCCAAGTTTTGGGCACTGAAGCTTTCTTT.

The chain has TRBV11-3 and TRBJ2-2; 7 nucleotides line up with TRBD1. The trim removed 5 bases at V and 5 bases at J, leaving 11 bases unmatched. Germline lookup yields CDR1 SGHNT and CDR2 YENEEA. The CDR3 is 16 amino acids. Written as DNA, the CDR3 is TGTGCCAGCAGCAACAGCCCGGGACAGCTGACCGGGGAGCTGTTTTTT. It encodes CASSNSPGQLTGELFF.

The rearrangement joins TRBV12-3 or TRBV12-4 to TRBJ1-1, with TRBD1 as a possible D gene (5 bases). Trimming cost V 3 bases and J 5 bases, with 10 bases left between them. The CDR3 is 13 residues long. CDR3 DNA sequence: TGTGCCAGCAGTTTCACGGGGGGGACTGAAGCTTTCTTT. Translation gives CASSFTGGTEAFF.

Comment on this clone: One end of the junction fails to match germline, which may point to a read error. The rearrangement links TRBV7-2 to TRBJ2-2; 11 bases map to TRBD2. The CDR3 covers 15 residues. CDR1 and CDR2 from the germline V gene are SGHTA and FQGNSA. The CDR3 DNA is TGTGCCAGCAGTTTAGGGACTAGCGGCACCGGGGAGCTGTTTTTT. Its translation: CASSLGTSGTGELFF.

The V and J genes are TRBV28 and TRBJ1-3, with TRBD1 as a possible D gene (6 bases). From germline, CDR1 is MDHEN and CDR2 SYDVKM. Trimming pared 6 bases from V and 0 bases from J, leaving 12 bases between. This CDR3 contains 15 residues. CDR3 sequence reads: CASSLQGFSGNTIYF. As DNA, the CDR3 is TGTGCCAGCAGCCTACAGGGATTCTCTGGAAACACCATATATTTT.

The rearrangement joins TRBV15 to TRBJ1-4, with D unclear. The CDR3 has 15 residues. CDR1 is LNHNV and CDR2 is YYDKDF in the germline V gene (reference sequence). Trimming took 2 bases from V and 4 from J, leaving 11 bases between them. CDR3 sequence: CATSRPMGSNEKLFF. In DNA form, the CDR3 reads TGTGCCACCAGCAGACCAATGGGAAGTAATGAAAAACTGTTTTTT.

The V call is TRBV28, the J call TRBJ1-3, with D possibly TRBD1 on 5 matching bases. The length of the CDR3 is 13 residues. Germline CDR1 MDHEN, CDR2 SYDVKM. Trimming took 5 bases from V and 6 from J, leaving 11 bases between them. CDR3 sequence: CASSQGLENTIYF. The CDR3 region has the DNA TGTGCCAGCAGTCAGGGTCTTGAAAACACCATATATTTT.

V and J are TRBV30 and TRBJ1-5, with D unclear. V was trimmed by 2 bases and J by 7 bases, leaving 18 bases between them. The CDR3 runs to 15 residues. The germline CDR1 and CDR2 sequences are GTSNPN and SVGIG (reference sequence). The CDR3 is CAWSTGRSGMQPQHF. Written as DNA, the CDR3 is TGTGCCTGGAGTACGGGGAGGTCAGGAATGCAGCCCCAGCATTTT.

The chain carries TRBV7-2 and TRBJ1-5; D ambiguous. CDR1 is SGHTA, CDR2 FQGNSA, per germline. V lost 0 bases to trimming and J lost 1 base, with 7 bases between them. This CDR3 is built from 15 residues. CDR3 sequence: CASSLASYSNQPQHF. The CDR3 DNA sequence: TGTGCCAGCAGCTTAGCGAGCTACAGCAATCAGCCCCAGCATTTT.

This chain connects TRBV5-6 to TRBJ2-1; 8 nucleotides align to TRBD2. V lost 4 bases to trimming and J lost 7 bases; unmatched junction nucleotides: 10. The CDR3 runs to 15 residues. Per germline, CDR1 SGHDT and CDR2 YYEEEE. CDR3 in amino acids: CASSQTGLGLNEQFF. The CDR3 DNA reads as TGTGCCAGCAGCCAGACGGGACTAGGTTTGAATGAGCAGTTCTTC.

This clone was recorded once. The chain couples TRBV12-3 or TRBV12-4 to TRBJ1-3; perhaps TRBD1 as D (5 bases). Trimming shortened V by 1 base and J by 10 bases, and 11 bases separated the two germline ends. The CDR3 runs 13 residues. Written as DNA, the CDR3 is TGTGCCAGCAGTTTAGTTCCAGGGCAGACCATATATTTT. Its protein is CASSLVPGQTIYF.

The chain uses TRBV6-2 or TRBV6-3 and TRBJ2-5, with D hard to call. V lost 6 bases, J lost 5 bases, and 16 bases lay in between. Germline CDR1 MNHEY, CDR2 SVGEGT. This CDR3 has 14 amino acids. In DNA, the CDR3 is TGTGCCAGCAGCCCACTCCAGCCCTTGGAGACCCAGTACTTC. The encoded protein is CASSPLQPLETQYF.

CDR3 loop: CASSERGGSTDTQYF. The DNA for the CDR3 is TGTGCCAGCAGCGAACGGGGGGGGAGCACAGATACGCAGTATTTT. The chain uses TRBV6-2 or TRBV6-3 and TRBJ2-3; 8 bases map to TRBD2. CDR1 and CDR2 from the germline V gene are MNHEY and SVGEGT. This CDR3 is 15 amino acids long. With V trimmed by 6 bases and J by 0 bases, 5 bases remained unmatched.

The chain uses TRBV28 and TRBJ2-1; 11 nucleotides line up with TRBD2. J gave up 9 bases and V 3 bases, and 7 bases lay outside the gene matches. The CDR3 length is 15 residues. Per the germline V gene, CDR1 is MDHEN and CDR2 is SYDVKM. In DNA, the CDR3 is TGTGCCAGCAGTTTCCTAGCGGGGGGCCCTCCTGAGCAGTTCTTC. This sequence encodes CASSFLAGGPPEQFF.

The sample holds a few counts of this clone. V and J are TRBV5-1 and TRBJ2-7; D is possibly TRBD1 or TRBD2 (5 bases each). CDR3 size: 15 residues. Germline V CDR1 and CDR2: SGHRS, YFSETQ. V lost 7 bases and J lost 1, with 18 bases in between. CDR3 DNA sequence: TGCGCCAGCGGACGGGACGCCGAGAGGTCCTACGAGCAGTACTTC. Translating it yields CASGRDAERSYEQYF.

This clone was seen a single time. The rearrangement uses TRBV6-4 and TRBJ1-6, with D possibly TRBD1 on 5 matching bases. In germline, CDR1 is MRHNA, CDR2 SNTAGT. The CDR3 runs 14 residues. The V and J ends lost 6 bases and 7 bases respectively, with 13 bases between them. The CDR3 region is CASRDIDRNSPLHF. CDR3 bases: TGTGCCAGCAGGGACATCGACAGAAATTCACCCCTCCACTTT.